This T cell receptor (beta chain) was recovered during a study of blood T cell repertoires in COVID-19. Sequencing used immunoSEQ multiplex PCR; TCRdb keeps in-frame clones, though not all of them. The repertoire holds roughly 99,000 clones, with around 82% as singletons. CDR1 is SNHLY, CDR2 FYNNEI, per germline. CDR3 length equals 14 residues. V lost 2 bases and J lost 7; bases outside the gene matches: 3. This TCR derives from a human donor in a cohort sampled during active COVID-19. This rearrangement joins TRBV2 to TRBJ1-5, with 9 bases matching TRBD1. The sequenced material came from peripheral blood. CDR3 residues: CASSETGGTQPQHF. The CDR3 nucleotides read TGTGCCAGCAGTGAAACAGGGGGCACGCAGCCCCAGCATTTT. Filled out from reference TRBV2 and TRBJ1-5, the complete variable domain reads EPEVTQTPSHQVTQMGQEVILRCVPISNHLYFYWYRQILGQKVEFLVSFYNNEISEKSEIFDDQFSVERPDGSNFTLKIRSTKLEDSAMYFCASSETGGTQPQHFGDGTRLSIL.